The entry below gives a single T cell receptor (beta chain) sequence along with its context. Its target is unknown. This record comes from a study of a mutant IDH1 vaccine in newly diagnosed glioma. Turning to the study itself: Among treated patients, 62.5% were male and about 40% female, and mean age was about 41 years. Earlier therapy was either radiotherapy, temozolomide, or both, and most got both.

The germline gives CDR1 MGHRA, CDR2 YSYEKL. The CDR3 has 17 amino acids. Deletions cut 1 base from V and 4 bases from J, with 19 bases between. The protocol was immunoSEQ multiplex PCR, while the TCRdb copy is restricted to in-frame clones and leaves out a portion. The sample holds about 64,000 clones, roughly 85% seen once. The study, taken as a whole, reports: Evidence of vaccine-induced immune responses was documented in about 93% of patients. Variations in leading peripheral T cell clonotypes appeared to have no connection with pseudoprogression.

Sample time point: week 23, last vaccination. Every vaccination contained 300 ug of the mutant IDH1 20-mer peptide and was paired with topical imiquimod. Material: PBMCs, obtained from a glioma patient whose treatment included an IDH1 peptide vaccine. V usage is TRBV4-1 and J usage is TRBJ2-5; no definite D call. This receptor was obtained from a young man with glioma. CDR3 nucleotides: TGCGCCAGCAGCCAAGGGGTGTTAGGGATAATTCGAGAGACCCAGTACTTC. It yields the protein CASSQGVLGIIRETQYF.